A selection of T cell receptor beta chains follows, all from one sample in a study of blood T cell repertoires in COVID-19. The table came from immunoSEQ multiplex PCR; TCRdb's copy has only in-frame clones and leaves some out. The table records around 250,000 clones, 70% to 85% of them present only once. Sequenced sample: PBMCs or T cells enriched from blood (not recorded which). All receptors come from a man aged 40-55 years who had recovered from COVID-19. The CDR3 runs from the conserved cysteine through the conserved F or W. The order of the fields is J gene, clone size, D gene, V gene, CDR3 DNA, CDR3 protein. A D gene is named only where the DNA matches it firmly. Clone sizes are given selectively: once, few, many, or a class where the clone is expanded.

J: TRBJ1-3
size: -
D: TRBD1
V: TRBV5-1
DNA: TGCGCCAGCAGCTCAGACAGGGTTGGTGACACCATATATTTT
CDR3: CASSSDRVGDTIYF

J: TRBJ1-1
size: -
D: -
V: TRBV9
DNA: TGTGCCAGCAGCCAGATGAACACTGAAGCTTTCTTT
CDR3: CASSQMNTEAFF

J: TRBJ1-1
size: -
D: -
V: TRBV4-1
DNA: TGCGCCAGCAGCCGGATAGGGACTGGGACTGAAGCTTTCTTT
CDR3: CASSRIGTGTEAFF

J: TRBJ2-1
size: -
D: -
V: TRBV24-1
DNA: TGTGCCACCAGTGATGGTAGGCTAGCCCACAATGAGCAGTTCTTC
CDR3: CATSDGRLAHNEQFF

J: TRBJ2-5
size: once
D: TRBD2
V: TRBV7-2
DNA: TGTGCCAGCGGAAGGGGCGGGAGTGGGCAAGAGACCCAGTACTTC
CDR3: CASGRGGSGQETQYF

J: TRBJ2-7
size: -
D: TRBD2
V: TRBV28
DNA: TGTGCCAGCAAGGTGGGCGGGAGCTCCTACGAGCAGTACTTC
CDR3: CASKVGGSSYEQYF

J: TRBJ1-2
size: -
D: -
V: TRBV6-1
DNA: TGTGCCAGCAGTGAAGGGCCAGGTGGTGGCTACACCTTC
CDR3: CASSEGPGGGYTF

J: TRBJ2-7
size: few
D: -
V: TRBV19
DNA: TGTGCCAGTAGTATGAAGGGAACTAGCTTTTACGAGCAGTACTTC
CDR3: CASSMKGTSFYEQYF

J: TRBJ1-2
size: -
D: TRBD1
V: TRBV6-1
DNA: TGTGCCAGCAGTGAACCGGGACAGGGGGATGGCTACACCTTC
CDR3: CASSEPGQGDGYTF

J: TRBJ2-3
size: -
D: TRBD1
V: TRBV19
DNA: TGTGCCAGTAGTCCCGGGACAGGGGGTAGCACAGATACGCAGTATTTT
CDR3: CASSPGTGGSTDTQYF

J: TRBJ1-2
size: -
D: -
V: TRBV11-2
DNA: -
CDR3: CASSLVGQGAQRLRTF

J: TRBJ2-7
size: -
D: -
V: TRBV5-4
DNA: TGTGCCAGCAGCTTGCTTGGGGAGTTCTACGAGCAGTACTTC
CDR3: CASSLLGEFYEQYF

J: TRBJ2-7
size: -
D: -
V: TRBV2
DNA: TGTGCCAGCAGAAGACAGGGGCCAGCGGGGGAGCAGTACTTC
CDR3: CASRRQGPAGEQYF

J: TRBJ2-1
size: -
D: -
V: TRBV20-1
DNA: TGCAGTGCTAGTCAGGGCGCCTACAATGAGCAGTTCTTC
CDR3: CSASQGAYNEQFF

J: TRBJ2-1
size: -
D: TRBD2
V: TRBV5-4
DNA: TGTGCCAGCAGCTTGGCAGCGGGGGGCAATGAGCAGTTCTTC
CDR3: CASSLAAGGNEQFF

J: TRBJ1-5
size: -
D: -
V: TRBV6-5
DNA: TGTGCCAGCAGTTACGACAGCCTGGGTCAGCCCCAGCATTTT
CDR3: CASSYDSLGQPQHF

J: TRBJ1-2
size: few
D: TRBD1
V: TRBV9
DNA: TGTGCCAGCAGTGAGAGGGGACAGGGGGATCACTATGGCTACACCTTC
CDR3: CASSERGQGDHYGYTF

J: TRBJ2-5
size: -
D: -
V: TRBV11-1
DNA: TGTGCCAGCAGCTTAGATGGACATATCAGGGAGACCCAGTACTTC
CDR3: CASSLDGHIRETQYF

J: TRBJ1-5
size: -
D: TRBD1
V: TRBV19
DNA: TGTGCCAGTAGTACCCTGCAGGGGGACAATCAGCCCCAGCATTTT
CDR3: CASSTLQGDNQPQHF

J: TRBJ2-7
size: -
D: -
V: TRBV28
DNA: TGTGCCAGCAGCACGTTCGGGACAAGCTACGAGCAGTACTTC
CDR3: CASSTFGTSYEQYF

J: TRBJ1-5
size: few
D: -
V: TRBV10-2
DNA: TGCGCCAGCAGTGAGGTACAGGGAACTCAGCCCCAGCATTTT
CDR3: CASSEVQGTQPQHF

J: TRBJ1-4
size: few
D: -
V: TRBV28
DNA: TGTGCCAGCAGTTTATTCGGGGAGGGACTGTTTTTT
CDR3: CASSLFGEGLFF

J: TRBJ2-7
size: few
D: -
V: TRBV5-1
DNA: TGCGCCAGCAGCTTGGGTATCGGCAGGGTGGGGGGTTATTCCTACGAGCAGTACTTC
CDR3: CASSLGIGRVGGYSYEQYF

J: TRBJ1-2
size: -
D: TRBD1
V: TRBV27
DNA: TGTGCCACGCGGACAGGGGCAGGCTACACCTTC
CDR3: CATRTGAGYTF